The 16 T cell receptor beta chains reported below all come from one sample, sequenced in a study of T cells of healthy individuals. TCRdb recomputed calls from the 5' RACE reads with MiXCR, one row per CDR3 protein. The sample carries 90,000 to 100,000 distinct CDR3 sequences, under 20% recorded once. Source of these receptors: a human donor in good health.

On this clonotype: This may arise from a read error, as a much more abundant clone is one base away. The V call is TRBV5-1, the J call TRBJ2-2, with D uncertain. Trimming removed 0 bases from V and 7 bases from J, with 10 bases in between. Germline V gene sequence: CDR1 SGHRS, CDR2 YFSETQ. There are 14 residues in the CDR3. The CDR3 DNA is TGCGCCAGCAGCTTGGGCAGCCCCATCGGGGAGCTGTTTTTT. The encoded protein is CASSLGSPIGELFF.

Many counts were recorded for this clonotype. The V gene is TRBV25-1, the J gene TRBJ2-7, with D perhaps assigned TRBD1 or TRBD2 (5 bases each). Deletions cut 4 bases from V and 1 base from J, with 14 bases between. The germline V gene has CDR1 MGHDK and CDR2 SYGVNS. This CDR3 is built from 15 residues. CDR3 nucleotide sequence: TGTGCCAGCAGTGGGGCCGGGACCTATTCCTACGAGCAGTACTTC. Translating it yields CASSGAGTYSYEQYF.

There are a few counts of this clonotype. The gene calls are TRBV27 and TRBJ1-1; D possibly corresponds to TRBD1 (5 bases). This CDR3 has 13 amino acids. Germline CDR1 and CDR2: MNHEY and SMNVEV (reference sequence). V was shortened by 6 bases and J by 1 base, with 9 bases between the two germline ends. The CDR3 DNA is TGTGCCAGCAGCTTCAGGGCGAACACTGAAGCTTTCTTT. It specifies CASSFRANTEAFF.

The CDR3 DNA is TGCAGTGCTAGGATGGGGGATGGCTACACCTTC. Translated: CSARMGDGYTF. V and J are TRBV20-1 and TRBJ1-2, with a weak D call TRBD1 (5 bases). This CDR3 comprises 11 residues. Trimming stripped 3 bases from V and 6 bases from J, with 8 bases between. The germline V gene encodes CDR1 DFQATT and CDR2 SNEGSKA (reference sequence).

In this sample, this clonotype turned up many times. The chain combines TRBV5-8 with TRBJ2-4; no firm D call. Germline-derived CDR1 and CDR2 are SGHTS and YDEGEE. V was clipped by 0 bases and J by 7 bases, with 8 bases between them. This CDR3 has 13 residues. CDR3 nucleotides: TGTGCCAGCAGCTTGGCGGGCAGGAACATTCAGTACTTC. This translates into CASSLAGRNIQYF.

This clonotype was found a few times. The gene calls are TRBV3-1 and TRBJ2-1; 11 bases align to TRBD2. Germline CDR1 is LGHDT and CDR2 is YNNKEL (reference sequence). The V and J ends lost 4 bases and 12 bases, in that order; junction bases with no gene match: 8. The CDR3 has 14 residues. The CDR3 DNA sequence: TGTGCCAGCAGCCCTAGCGGGGGGCTAGTTGGGCAGTTCTTC. Its protein is CASSPSGGLVGQFF.

The chain is built from TRBV4-2 and TRBJ1-1; D perhaps matches TRBD1 (6 bases). The CDR3 contains 16 residues. V was pared by 0 bases and J by 5 bases, with 16 bases between. Germline V gene sequence: CDR1 LGHNA, CDR2 YNFKEQ. The CDR3 DNA reads TGTGCCAGCAGCCAAGATCGGGGGCGCACCGGGACTGAAGCTTTCTTT. Translating gives CASSQDRGRTGTEAFF.

The rearrangement uses TRBV7-2 and TRBJ1-6; D ambiguous. The V end was cut by 5 bases, the J end by 10 bases, with 9 bases between. Germline V gene data show CDR1 as SGHTA and CDR2 as FQGNSA. The CDR3 length is 12 residues. In DNA, the CDR3 is TGTGCCAGCAGCCCCCCAGCGTCACCCCTCCACTTT. Translated, it gives CASSPPASPLHF.

This clonotype showed up many times. This chain joins TRBV29-1 and TRBJ2-5; D gene ambiguous. The CDR3 consists of 14 residues. Germline V CDR1 and CDR2: SQVTM, ANQGSEA. V was clipped by 0 bases and J by 5 bases, with 13 bases between them. DNA for the CDR3: TGCAGCGTTGAAGATAATGGGTCCGAGGAGACCCAGTACTTC. Its protein is CSVEDNGSEETQYF.

In its sample, this clonotype ranks as medium-sized. The chain carries TRBV15 and TRBJ2-2, with 9 bases that match TRBD1. J lost 3 bases, V lost 1 base, and 0 bases had no gene match. The CDR3 consists of 15 residues. The germline V gene has CDR1 LNHNV and CDR2 YYDKDF (reference sequence). This CDR3 is CATSRGTGDTGELFF. In DNA, the CDR3 is TGTGCCACCAGCAGAGGGACAGGGGACACCGGGGAGCTGTTTTTT.

V is TRBV10-3 and J is TRBJ1-2; 9 nucleotides match TRBD1. The CDR3 runs 16 residues. The V gene end was trimmed by 7 bases and the J gene end by 4 bases; junction bases not matched to a gene: 13. Germline V gives CDR1 ENHRY, CDR2 SYGVKD. The CDR3 spells CAITRGQGRSGYGYTF. CDR3 in DNA: TGTGCCATCACCCGGGGACAGGGCAGAAGCGGCTATGGCTACACCTTC.

This clonotype has a count of ten or more. V gene TRBV23-1 combines with J gene TRBJ1-5; D remains unclear. TRBV23-1 is marked as an open reading frame, function uncertain. This CDR3 comprises 12 residues. V dropped 2 bases and J dropped 11 bases, with 10 bases sitting between them. The CDR3 DNA follows: TGCGCCAGCAGTCAACCGCGATGGGCCCAGCATTTT. Translation gives CASSQPRWAQHF.

This clonotype appeared many times. This sequence joins TRBV7-2 and TRBJ1-1, with 9 bases that match TRBD1. The CDR3 has 14 amino acids. Germline values: CDR1 SGHTA, CDR2 FQGNSA. The ends lost 5 bases at V and 5 bases at J; junction bases unmatched: 6. CDR3 coding DNA: TGTGCCAGCAGCCCCGACAGGGGGAGGACTGAAGCTTTCTTT. Its protein is CASSPDRGRTEAFF.

About this clonotype itself: A much larger clone differs from this one at a single base, so this may be a read error. The CDR3 region is CASSYSNTGELFF. CDR3 bases: TGTGCCAGCAGTTACTCGAACACCGGGGAGCTGTTTTTT. This chain connects TRBV6-5 to TRBJ2-2, with D uncertain. Trimming pared 0 bases from V and 1 base from J, leaving 0 bases between. The germline gives CDR1 MNHEY, CDR2 SVGAGI. The CDR3 has 13 amino acids.

This clonotype was detected a few times. This rearrangement joins TRBV7-2 to TRBJ1-1; no definite D call. The germline V gene encodes CDR1 SGHTA and CDR2 FQGNSA. V lost 5 bases, J lost 4 bases, and 14 bases lay in between. CDR3 length: 14 residues. The CDR3 reads CASSASTWGTEAFF. The CDR3 coding sequence is TGTGCCAGCAGCGCCTCAACGTGGGGCACTGAAGCTTTCTTT.

For this clonotype: At one end, the junction sequence differs from germline, possibly due to a read error. CDR3 in amino acids: CASSSTQGSDQETQYF. As DNA, the CDR3 is TGTGCCAGCAGTTCTACACAGGGATCCGACCAGGAGACCCAGTACTTC. The rearrangement links TRBV2 to TRBJ2-5; possibly TRBD1 for D (6 bases). This CDR3 is 16 amino acids long. Germline V CDR1 and CDR2: SNHLY, FYNNEI.